This T cell receptor beta chain was documented in a study of T cell repertoires in cytomegalovirus infection. This clonotype came up a few times. Its antigen remains unidentified. In germline, CDR1 is SGHVS, CDR2 FNYEAQ. Trimming removed 1 base at V and 4 bases at J, with 10 bases between. The CDR3 contains 14 residues. Via MiXCR, TCRdb re-called the reads, giving one row per CDR3 protein. This table has roughly 630,000 distinct CDR3 sequences, more than 20% appearing once. Study-wide results and limits: Carriers of CMV and the relevant HLA type were discriminated by public TCR beta frequency. Clonotype analysis showed dominance of the ex vivo response by HLA-C-restricted CMV-specific TCR beta clonotypes.

The source of this sequence is a human donor in good health (CMV status not recorded). Some clones in this sample may be carry-over from other donors' samples. Sequenced input: CD8+ T cells from PBMCs. The chain is built from TRBV7-6 and TRBJ2-5, with a possible D match to TRBD2 (6 bases). This chain's CDR3 is CASSLGSGGETQYF. In DNA form, the CDR3 reads TGTGCCAGCAGCTTAGGTTCCGGGGGAGAGACCCAGTACTTC.